Included here is one TCR beta chain sequence, with context. The antigen is unknown. Trimming at V came to 6 bases and at J to 7 bases, leaving 4 bases not matched to a gene. The CDR3 has 14 residues. Germline V CDR1 and CDR2: LNHNV, YYDKDF (reference sequence). This sample is drawn from a study of cytomegalovirus exposure and HLA in healthy donors. Whole-study findings and limits: Among donors in an Asian-associated ancestry cluster, a later analysis reportedly found fewer N-insertions than the roughly 680-donor mean. An observed cluster of highly shared sequence variants was recorded as a likely sequencing artifact.

PCR amplification relied on 60 Vbeta primers (plus 13 Jbeta primers). TCRdb's copy holds only in-frame clones and misses some; the assay was immunoSEQ multiplex PCR. The sample shows fewer than 140,000 clones, about 64% of them seen only once. Healthy individuals who donated bone marrow served as the donors. Sequenced input: PBMCs. The TCR was taken from a female donor in good health and CMV-seronegative. The chain uses TRBV15 and TRBJ2-2, with 11 nucleotides matching TRBD2. This CDR3 reads CATRLAGAGGELFF. Written as DNA, the CDR3 is TGTGCCACCAGACTAGCGGGAGCTGGCGGGGAGCTGTTTTTT.